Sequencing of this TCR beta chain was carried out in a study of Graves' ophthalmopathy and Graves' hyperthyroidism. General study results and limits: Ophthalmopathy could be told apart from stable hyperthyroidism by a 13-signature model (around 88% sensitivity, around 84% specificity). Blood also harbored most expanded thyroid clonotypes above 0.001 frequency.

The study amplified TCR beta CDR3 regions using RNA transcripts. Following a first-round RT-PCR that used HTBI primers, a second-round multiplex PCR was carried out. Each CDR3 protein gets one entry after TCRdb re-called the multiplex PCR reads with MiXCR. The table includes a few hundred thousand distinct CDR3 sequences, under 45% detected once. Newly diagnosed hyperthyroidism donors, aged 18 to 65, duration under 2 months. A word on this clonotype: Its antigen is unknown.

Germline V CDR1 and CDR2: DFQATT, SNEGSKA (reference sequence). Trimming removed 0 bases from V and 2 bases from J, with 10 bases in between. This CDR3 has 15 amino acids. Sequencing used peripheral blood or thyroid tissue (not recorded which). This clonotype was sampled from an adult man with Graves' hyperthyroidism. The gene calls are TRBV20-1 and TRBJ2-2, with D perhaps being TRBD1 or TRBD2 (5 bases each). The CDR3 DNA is TGCAGTGCTAGAGATCCGAGGGGAAACACCGGGGAGCTGTTTTTT. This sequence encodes CSARDPRGNTGELFF.